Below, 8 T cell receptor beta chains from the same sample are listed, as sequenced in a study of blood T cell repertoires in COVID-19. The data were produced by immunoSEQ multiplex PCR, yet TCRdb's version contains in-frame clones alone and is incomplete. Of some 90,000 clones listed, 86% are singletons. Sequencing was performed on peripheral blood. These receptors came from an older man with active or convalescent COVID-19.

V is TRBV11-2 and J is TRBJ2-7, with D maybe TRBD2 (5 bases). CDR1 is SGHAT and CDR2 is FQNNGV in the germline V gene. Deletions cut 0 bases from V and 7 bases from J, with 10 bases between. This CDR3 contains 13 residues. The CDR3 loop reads CASSLEPGGEQYF. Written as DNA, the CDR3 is TGTGCCAGCAGCTTAGAGCCCGGCGGGGAGCAGTACTTC.

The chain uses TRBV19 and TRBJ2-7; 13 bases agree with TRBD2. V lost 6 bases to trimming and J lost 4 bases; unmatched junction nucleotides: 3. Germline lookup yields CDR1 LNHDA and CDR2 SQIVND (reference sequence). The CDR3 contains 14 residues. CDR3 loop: CASSRTSGRYEQYF. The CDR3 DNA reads TGTGCCAGTAGCCGGACTAGCGGGAGATACGAGCAGTACTTC.

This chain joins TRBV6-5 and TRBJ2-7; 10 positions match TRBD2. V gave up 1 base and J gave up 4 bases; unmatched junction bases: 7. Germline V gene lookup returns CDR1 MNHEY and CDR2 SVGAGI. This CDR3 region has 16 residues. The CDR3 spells CASSYFRVAGGYEQYF. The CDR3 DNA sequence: TGTGCCAGCAGTTACTTTCGAGTAGCGGGAGGTTACGAGCAGTACTTC.

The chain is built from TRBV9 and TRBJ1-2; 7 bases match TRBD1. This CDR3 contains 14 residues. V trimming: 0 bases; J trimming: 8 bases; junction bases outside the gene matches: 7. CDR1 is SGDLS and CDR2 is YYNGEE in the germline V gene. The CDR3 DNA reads TGTGCCAGCAGCGTAGGGCAGGGGGGACGCGGCTACACCTTC. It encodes CASSVGQGGRGYTF.

CDR3 in amino acids: CASSNIKGDSNEKLFF. CDR3 in DNA: TGTGCCAGCAGTAACATTAAGGGGGATTCTAATGAAAAACTGTTTTTT. This sequence joins TRBV27 and TRBJ1-4, with a tentative D call TRBD1 (6 bases). CDR1 and CDR2 from the germline V gene are MNHEY and SMNVEV (reference sequence). Between the trimmed V and J ends, which lost 5 bases and 3 bases, there was a span of 16 bases. CDR3 size: 16 residues.

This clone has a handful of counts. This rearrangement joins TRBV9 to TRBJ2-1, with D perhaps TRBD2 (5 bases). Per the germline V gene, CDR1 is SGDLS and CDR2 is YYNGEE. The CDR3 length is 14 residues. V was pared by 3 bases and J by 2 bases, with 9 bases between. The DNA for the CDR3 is TGTGCCAGCAGCGCCCGGGGTGCCTACAATGAGCAGTTCTTC. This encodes CASSARGAYNEQFF.

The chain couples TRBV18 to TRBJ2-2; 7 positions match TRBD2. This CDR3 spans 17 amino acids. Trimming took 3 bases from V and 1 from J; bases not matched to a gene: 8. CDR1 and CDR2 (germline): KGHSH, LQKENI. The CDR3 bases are TGTGCCAGCTCACCTGCTGGGAGGGAGCGGAACACCGGGGAGCTGTTTTTT. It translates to CASSPAGRERNTGELFF.

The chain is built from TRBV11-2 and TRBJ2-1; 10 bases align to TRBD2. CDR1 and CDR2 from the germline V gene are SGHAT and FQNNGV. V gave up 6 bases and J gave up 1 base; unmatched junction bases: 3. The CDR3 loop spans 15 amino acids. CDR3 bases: TGTGCCAGCAGACAAGCGGGAGGGTCCTACAATGAGCAGTTCTTC. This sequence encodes CASRQAGGSYNEQFF.